Shown below are 7 T cell receptor beta chains from a single sample sequenced in a study of OX40 agonist ivuxolimab in advanced cancers. Some clones are missing from TCRdb's copy, which holds only in-frame ones; the method was immunoSEQ multiplex PCR. The sample lists around 83,000 clones; roughly nine tenths were seen once. The specimen comprised CD4+ or CD8+ T cells sorted from blood, sampled in a trial of the OX40 agonist ivuxolimab. The origin of the receptors is an adult with an advanced solid tumor such as melanoma, head and neck, liver or kidney cancer.

V is TRBV28 and J is TRBJ1-5; 8 bases align to TRBD1. CDR3 length: 14 amino acids. Germline-derived CDR1 and CDR2 are MDHEN and SYDVKM. Trimming removed 6 bases from V and 9 bases from J; junction bases left unmatched: 10. The CDR3 protein is CASRRTGGVWPQHF. Written as DNA, the CDR3 is TGTGCCAGCAGGCGTACAGGGGGAGTATGGCCCCAGCATTTT.

This clone was observed a single time. V gene TRBV7-2 combines with J gene TRBJ2-7; 8 bases are shared with TRBD1. The germline CDR1 and CDR2 sequences are SGHTA and FQGNSA. J was trimmed by 6 bases and V by 4 bases; bases with no gene match: 8. The CDR3 covers 14 residues. The CDR3 coding sequence is TGTGCCAGCAGCTCACGATTGACAGGGGCCGAGCAGTACTTC. It encodes CASSSRLTGAEQYF.

The CDR3 sequence: CASNAPGQGETQYF. DNA of the CDR3: TGTGCCAGCAACGCTCCAGGACAGGGAGAGACCCAGTACTTC. The chain links TRBV28 to TRBJ2-5, with 8 positions matching TRBD1. CDR1 MDHEN and CDR2 SYDVKM come from the germline V gene. V trimming: 7 bases; J trimming: 4 bases; junction bases outside the gene matches: 8. The CDR3 is 14 amino acids.

This chain connects TRBV27 to TRBJ2-6; TRBD2 agrees at 8 bases. The CDR3 spans 16 residues. Germline CDR1 reads MNHEY; CDR2 reads SMNVEV (reference sequence). V gave up 8 bases and J gave up 1 base; unmatched junction bases: 7. This chain's CDR3 is CASSGGQGSGANVLTF. In nucleotides, the CDR3 is TGTGCCAGCTCGGGGGGGCAGGGTTCTGGGGCCAACGTCCTGACTTTC.

V gene TRBV18 combines with J gene TRBJ1-1, with D unresolved. With 1 base removed from V and 1 base from J, the gap between germline ends came to 4 bases. CDR1 and CDR2 from the germline V gene are KGHSH and LQKENI. This CDR3 has 13 residues. The CDR3 loop reads CASSPHPNTEAFF. The CDR3 nucleotides read TGTGCCAGCTCACCACATCCGAACACTGAAGCTTTCTTT.

The genes are TRBV7-8 and TRBJ2-1; 7 bases are a match to TRBD2. After removal of 2 bases from V and 9 bases from J, the junction contained 10 bases not matched to a gene. The CDR3 length is 15 residues. Per the germline V gene, CDR1 is SGHVS and CDR2 is FQNEAQ. The CDR3 DNA sequence: TGTGCCAGCAGCTTATTTCGGACTAGTAAGGGTGAGCAGTTCTTC. Translated, it gives CASSLFRTSKGEQFF.

The rearrangement joins TRBV5-1 to TRBJ2-1; 13 bases fit TRBD2. Germline CDR1 SGHRS, CDR2 YFSETQ. The CDR3 covers 17 residues. With V trimmed by 4 bases and J by 7 bases, 11 bases remained unmatched. The CDR3 nucleotides read TGCGCCAGCAGCACGGGGACTAGCGGGAACGGTGAGAATGAGCAGTTCTTC. Translation gives CASSTGTSGNGENEQFF. Combining the CDR3 with reference TRBV5-1 and TRBJ2-1 gives the whole variable domain KAGVTQTPRYLIKTRGQQVTLSCSPISGHRSVSWYQQTPGQGLQFLFEYFSETQRNKGNFPGRFSGRQFSNSRSEMNVSTLELGDSALYLCASSTGTSGNGENEQFFGPGTRLTVL.